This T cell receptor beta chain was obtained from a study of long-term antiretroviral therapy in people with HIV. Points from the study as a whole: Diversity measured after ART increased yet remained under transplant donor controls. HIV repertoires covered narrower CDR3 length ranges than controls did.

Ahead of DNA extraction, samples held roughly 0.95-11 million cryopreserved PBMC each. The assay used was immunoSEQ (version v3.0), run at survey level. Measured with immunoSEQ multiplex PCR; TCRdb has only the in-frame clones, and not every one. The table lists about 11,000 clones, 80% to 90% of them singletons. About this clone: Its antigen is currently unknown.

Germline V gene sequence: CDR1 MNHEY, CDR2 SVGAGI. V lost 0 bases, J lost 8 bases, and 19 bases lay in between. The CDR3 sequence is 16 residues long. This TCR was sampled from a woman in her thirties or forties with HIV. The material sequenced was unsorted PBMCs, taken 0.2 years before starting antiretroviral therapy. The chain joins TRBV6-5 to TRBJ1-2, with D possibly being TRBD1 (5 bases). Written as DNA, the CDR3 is TGTGCCAGCAGTTACTCAGTACTAACTGGGGGAGGAGGCTACACCTTC. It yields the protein CASSYSVLTGGGGYTF.